The 5 T cell receptor beta chains given below trace back to one sample, sequenced in a study of blood T cell repertoires in COVID-19. The table came from immunoSEQ multiplex PCR; TCRdb's copy has only in-frame clones and leaves some out. The profile shows under 250,000 clones, around 79% of them singletons. Sequenced sample: peripheral blood. These receptors were taken from a woman aged 40 to 50 with COVID-19, enrolled during active disease.

The V gene is TRBV6-6, the J gene TRBJ2-5; D might be TRBD1 (6 bases). V was cut by 5 bases and J by 4 bases, with 14 bases left in between. Germline values: CDR1 MNHNY, CDR2 SVGAGI (reference sequence). The CDR3 is 14 amino acids. CDR3 residues: CASSAAGARETQYF. The CDR3 nucleotides read TGTGCCAGCAGTGCCGCAGGGGCTCGAGAGACCCAGTACTTC.

The chain couples TRBV30 to TRBJ2-4; D may be TRBD1 (6 bases). The V and J ends lost 1 base and 6 bases respectively, with 10 bases between them. The CDR3 consists of 13 residues. Germline V lookup: CDR1 GTSNPN, CDR2 SVGIG (reference sequence). The CDR3: CAWSEQTGNIQYF. CDR3 in DNA: TGTGCCTGGAGTGAACAGACAGGAAACATTCAGTACTTC. The entire variable domain, with the rest obtained from reference TRBV30 and TRBJ2-4, is as follows: SQTIHQWPATLVQPVGSPLSLECTVEGTSNPNLYWYRQAAGRGLQLLFYSVGIGQISSEVPQNLSASRPQDRQFILSSKKLLLSDSGFYLCAWSEQTGNIQYFGAGTRLSVL.

This clone was observed a handful of times. The V call is TRBV9, the J call TRBJ2-6; D gene unclear. CDR1 is SGDLS, CDR2 YYNGEE, per germline. The CDR3 contains 16 residues. Trimming pared 6 bases from V and 0 bases from J, leaving 13 bases between. The CDR3 DNA reads TGTGCCAGCACGGCAGGCCCCTTCTCTGGGGCCAACGTCCTGACTTTC. This sequence encodes CASTAGPFSGANVLTF.

The CDR3 DNA is TGTGCCAGCTCACCCGGGGGACAGGCTGGAAACACCATATATTTT. Its protein product is CASSPGGQAGNTIYF. The rearrangement links TRBV18 to TRBJ1-3; TRBD1 matches at 8 bases. V shed 3 bases, J shed 2 bases, and the junction held 3 bases outside the gene matches. CDR1 is KGHSH, CDR2 LQKENI, per germline. The CDR3 is 15 residues long.

The chain combines TRBV4-1 with TRBJ1-1, with D unresolved. Germline CDR1 MGHRA, CDR2 YSYEKL. CDR3 size: 13 residues. Trimming pared 0 bases from V and 9 bases from J, leaving 11 bases between. The CDR3 sequence: CASSQDLARQAFF. CDR3 nucleotides: TGCGCCAGCAGCCAAGATCTGGCTCGCCAAGCTTTCTTT.